This note documents a single TCR beta chain sequence. Its antigen is not identified. One heparinised blood draw averaging roughly 100 mL was given by each donor. CD45RO/CCR7/CD25/CD127/CD95/CD27 staining was used to isolate CD4+ naive, central memory, regulatory and stem cell-like memory cells by sorting. The sample originates from a study of beta chain features in type 1 diabetes. Regarding the study as a whole: In type 1 diabetes patients, VDJ junctions had fewer insertions; deletions at these junctions were more frequent.

Every bit of the isolated RNA underwent reverse transcription, so sequencing read expressed TCRB transcripts. The repertoire was sequenced with immunoSEQ multiplex PCR; TCRdb's copy has only in-frame clones and lacks some. This sample has hundreds of thousands of clones, with about 9.3% found just once. The CDR3 is 16 amino acids. The germline gives CDR1 SGHTA, CDR2 FQGTGA. Trimming at V came to 3 bases and at J to 3 bases, leaving 7 bases not matched to a gene. The rearrangement links TRBV7-3 to TRBJ2-2, with 7 bases identical to TRBD1. This TCR derives from a woman aged 18-29 years in good health. The source material was naive CD4+ T cells from blood. The CDR3 spells CASSFIRGQDTGELFF. The DNA for the CDR3 is TGTGCCAGCAGCTTTATAAGGGGGCAGGACACCGGGGAGCTGTTTTTT. Full variable domain (outside the CDR3, taken from reference TRBV7-3 and TRBJ2-2): GAGVSQTPSNKVTEKGKYVELRCDPISGHTALYWYRQSLGQGPEFLIYFQGTGAADDSGLPNDRFFAVRPEGSVSTLKIQRTERGDSAVYLCASSFIRGQDTGELFFGEGSRLTVL.